A selection of T cell receptor beta chains follows, all from one sample in a study of T cell responses to AZD1222 COVID-19 vaccine. TCRdb keeps only in-frame clones here, not all; method: immunoSEQ multiplex PCR. This sample has roughly 150,000 clones, with over 90% found just once. The source was peripheral blood, collected 28 days after the second AZD1222 dose. The origin of the receptors is an adult who received the AZD1222 COVID-19 vaccine. CDR3s include the opening cysteine and the closing phenylalanine or tryptophan.

v_gene: TRBV30; j_gene: TRBJ1-1; CDR3aa: CAWSVRQLNTEAFF
v_gene: TRBV19; j_gene: TRBJ1-5; CDR3aa: CASNLGGYSNQPQHF
v_gene: TRBV30; j_gene: TRBJ2-1; CDR3aa: CAWSSGQGAYNEQFF
v_gene: TRBV5-6; j_gene: TRBJ1-1; CDR3aa: CASSWGWPRGTEAFF
v_gene: TRBV5-6; j_gene: TRBJ2-3; CDR3aa: CASSLVGPNTQYF
v_gene: TRBV7-2; j_gene: TRBJ2-5; CDR3aa: CASQSTAGVGETQYF
v_gene: TRBV11-3; j_gene: TRBJ2-7; CDR3aa: CASSPTSGSYEQYF
v_gene: TRBV3-1/TRBV3-2; j_gene: TRBJ2-7; CDR3aa: CASSQVPYEQYF
v_gene: TRBV29-1; j_gene: TRBJ2-1; CDR3aa: CSVIPLAPPYNEQFF
v_gene: TRBV2; j_gene: TRBJ2-7; CDR3aa: CASSPNFDSPMYF
v_gene: TRBV5-1; j_gene: TRBJ2-2; CDR3aa: CASSPTSGTNTGELFF
v_gene: TRBV3-1/TRBV3-2; j_gene: TRBJ1-2; CDR3aa: CASSQVRGRDGYTF
v_gene: TRBV18; j_gene: TRBJ1-3; CDR3aa: CASSPGGRRSSGNTIYF
v_gene: TRBV13; j_gene: TRBJ2-5; CDR3aa: CASSLAGGQQTQYF
v_gene: TRBV5-1; j_gene: TRBJ1-6; CDR3aa: CASSLAVAAKALHF
v_gene: TRBV20-1; j_gene: TRBJ1-5; CDR3aa: CSASYQGAPNQPQHF
v_gene: TRBV4-1; j_gene: TRBJ2-7; CDR3aa: CASSQLQGVNYEQYF
v_gene: TRBV29-1; j_gene: TRBJ1-2; CDR3aa: CSVPVLYGYTF
v_gene: TRBV2; j_gene: TRBJ1-1; CDR3aa: CASENQGITEAFF
v_gene: TRBV14; j_gene: TRBJ1-3; CDR3aa: CASSPGGNTIYF
v_gene: TRBV4-1; j_gene: TRBJ1-2; CDR3aa: CASSQDFGEANYGYTF
v_gene: TRBV5-6; j_gene: TRBJ1-1; CDR3aa: CASSLAVVTEAFF
v_gene: TRBV5-1; j_gene: TRBJ1-3; CDR3aa: CASRSGNSGNTIYF
v_gene: TRBV9; j_gene: TRBJ1-5; CDR3aa: CASSGTGFQPQHF
v_gene: TRBV3-1/TRBV3-2; j_gene: TRBJ2-7; CDR3aa: CASSQESIGSYEQYF
v_gene: TRBV19; j_gene: TRBJ1-1; CDR3aa: CASSRLGFTEAFF
v_gene: TRBV28; j_gene: TRBJ1-1; CDR3aa: CASRKLRGLIGNTEAFF
v_gene: TRBV18; j_gene: TRBJ2-7; CDR3aa: CASSPSTSGYEQYF
v_gene: TRBV18; j_gene: TRBJ1-1; CDR3aa: CASSHQGGTEAFF
v_gene: TRBV27; j_gene: TRBJ2-3; CDR3aa: CASSPGLGAQYF
v_gene: TRBV21-1; j_gene: TRBJ1-6; CDR3aa: CASSLLGCFRSWTLHF
v_gene: TRBV5-6; j_gene: TRBJ2-7; CDR3aa: CASSSRQGIWWQYF
v_gene: TRBV2; j_gene: TRBJ1-1; CDR3aa: CASSWWNTEAFF
v_gene: TRBV5-4; j_gene: TRBJ1-1; CDR3aa: CASSTGTFGTEAFF
v_gene: TRBV6-5; j_gene: TRBJ1-2; CDR3aa: CASSYGENYGYTF
v_gene: TRBV5-1; j_gene: TRBJ1-1; CDR3aa: CASSLVSTLDTEAFF
v_gene: TRBV28; j_gene: TRBJ1-1; CDR3aa: CASLQGYTEAFF
v_gene: TRBV18; j_gene: TRBJ1-2; CDR3aa: CASSPPTGIYGYTF
v_gene: TRBV4-1; j_gene: TRBJ2-3; CDR3aa: CASSQPTSTDTQYF
v_gene: TRBV7-2; j_gene: TRBJ2-7; CDR3aa: CASSLSGTGGIYEQYF
v_gene: TRBV18; j_gene: TRBJ2-2; CDR3aa: CASSPPGLAGGTGELFF
v_gene: TRBV9; j_gene: TRBJ2-7; CDR3aa: CASSAQGPYEQYF
v_gene: TRBV7-9; j_gene: TRBJ2-2; CDR3aa: CASSLDVSLNTGELFF
v_gene: TRBV28; j_gene: TRBJ1-1; CDR3aa: CASSMGHFGAEAFF
v_gene: TRBV11-1; j_gene: TRBJ2-3; CDR3aa: CASSFSTDTQYF
v_gene: TRBV7-3; j_gene: TRBJ2-3; CDR3aa: CASSLMGGRASDTQYF
v_gene: TRBV18; j_gene: TRBJ2-3; CDR3aa: CASSPKPSGTGYGDTQYF
v_gene: TRBV19; j_gene: TRBJ2-3; CDR3aa: CASTPARGGTQYF